This is a list of T cell receptor beta chains from one sample in a study of early T cells in non-severe SARS-CoV-2 infection. Via MiXCR, TCRdb re-called the 5' RACE reads, giving one row per CDR3 protein. The table has tens of thousands of distinct CDR3 sequences, less than 9.5% seen once. The starting material was whole blood, obtained at baseline. The receptors here all came from an adult who was a healthcare worker with PCR-confirmed SARS-CoV-2 infection or an uninfected control (not recorded which). The CDR3 runs from the conserved cysteine through the conserved F or W. D genes are given only for firm matches. Clone size is given for some rows only: seen once, a few or many times, or a class if the clone is expanded.

cdr3_aa	cdr3_nt	clone_size	j_call	d_call	v_call
CASSLGTGGLYEQYF	TGTGCCAGCAGCTTGGGGACAGGGGGCCTCTACGAGCAGTACTTC	.	TRBJ2-7	TRBD1	TRBV7-2
CASSSPPNSPLHF	TGTGCCAGCAGCTCCCCCCCTAATTCACCCCTCCACTTT	.	TRBJ1-6	.	TRBV7-2
CSVVVVSGTDTQYF	TGCAGCGTTGTAGTGGTTAGTGGTACAGATACGCAGTATTTT	few	TRBJ2-3	.	TRBV29-1
CASSQVHVYEQYF	TGTGCCAGCAGCCAGGTCCACGTCTACGAGCAGTACTTC	.	TRBJ2-7	.	TRBV7-2
CANGDRGTETQYF	TGTGCCAACGGGGACAGGGGAACGGAGACCCAGTACTTC	few	TRBJ2-5	TRBD1	TRBV2
CASSQDRSGTGGFGSYEQYF	TGTGCCAGCAGCCAAGATCGGAGCGGGACAGGGGGCTTTGGAAGCTACGAGCAGTACTTC	many	TRBJ2-7	TRBD1	TRBV14
CSVWSGVNTEAFF	TGCAGCGTTTGGAGCGGGGTTAACACTGAAGCTTTCTTT	many	TRBJ1-1	.	TRBV29-1
CAIKSGTDTQYF	TGTGCCATCAAAAGCGGCACAGATACGCAGTATTTT	.	TRBJ2-3	.	TRBV10-3
CAWSPRGPTWETQYF	TGTGCCTGGAGTCCCCGAGGACCCACATGGGAGACCCAGTACTTC	many	TRBJ2-5	.	TRBV30
CASSLGLRQQETQYF	TGTGCCAGCAGCTTAGGATTGCGACAGCAAGAGACCCAGTACTTC	many	TRBJ2-5	.	TRBV11-2
CASDAGGNTIYF	TGTGCCAGCGATGCAGGCGGAAACACCATATATTTT	.	TRBJ1-3	.	TRBV3-1
CSARRSGNYNEQFF	TGCAGTGCTAGACGGTCGGGGAACTACAATGAGCAGTTCTTC	many	TRBJ2-1	.	TRBV20-1
CSVYYPPVNTEAFF	TGCAGCGTTTACTATCCCCCCGTAAACACTGAAGCTTTCTTT	few	TRBJ1-1	.	TRBV29-1
CASSVDPQTYNEQFF	TGTGCCAGCAGCGTAGACCCCCAGACTTACAATGAGCAGTTCTTC	few	TRBJ2-1	.	TRBV9
CSAPPGLVDF	TGCAGTGCCCCCCCAGGGTTAGTGGACTTC	.	TRBJ2-4	.	TRBV20-1
CASSLSGTQNIQYF	TGTGCCAGCAGCTTGTCAGGGACTCAAAACATTCAGTACTTC	few	TRBJ2-4	.	TRBV5-6
CASSLSETQYF	TGTGCCAGCAGCTTAAGTGAGACCCAGTACTTC	many	TRBJ2-5	.	TRBV11-2
CASSFGLLPEAFF	TGTGCCAGCAGCTTTGGCCTCCTACCTGAAGCTTTCTTT	many	TRBJ1-1	.	TRBV13
CASSFLGQGITEAFF	TGTGCCAGCAGTTTTCTGGGACAGGGCATAACTGAAGCTTTCTTT	.	TRBJ1-1	TRBD1	TRBV28
CASSFWTGGTYEQYF	TGCGCCAGCAGCTTTTGGACAGGCGGAACTTACGAGCAGTACTTC	many	TRBJ2-7	TRBD1	TRBV5-1
CASSLVLGETQYF	TGTGCCAGCAGCTTAGTCCTCGGAGAGACCCAGTACTTC	many	TRBJ2-5	.	TRBV7-2
CASRTSGSLQQFF	TGTGCCAGCAGGACTAGCGGGAGTCTTCAGCAGTTCTTC	many	TRBJ2-1	TRBD2	TRBV28
CASSLAGTTDTQYF	TGTGCCAGCAGTTTAGCGGGAACGACAGATACGCAGTATTTT	many	TRBJ2-3	TRBD2	TRBV5-1
CASSQGGAGSSYEQYF	TGTGCCAGCAGCCAAGGAGGGGCGGGCAGCTCCTACGAGCAGTACTTC	few	TRBJ2-7	.	TRBV28
CASSTTGGAYEQYF	TGTGCCAGCTCTACGACCGGAGGGGCCTACGAGCAGTACTTC	many	TRBJ2-7	.	TRBV7-2
CASSFPGGLGDGELFF	TGTGCCAGCAGCTTCCCAGGGGGCTTGGGTGACGGGGAGCTGTTTTTT	.	TRBJ2-2	TRBD1	TRBV11-1
CASSERSGNQPQHF	TGTGCCAGTAGTGAACGGTCTGGCAATCAGCCCCAGCATTTT	many	TRBJ1-5	.	TRBV19
CAISEGQGTTDTQYF	TGTGCCATCAGTGAGGGACAGGGTACCACAGATACGCAGTATTTT	.	TRBJ2-3	TRBD1	TRBV10-3
CASSRFPGLAGGTGELFF	TGTGCCAGCTCACGTTTCCCGGGACTAGCGGGAGGAACCGGGGAGCTGTTTTTT	.	TRBJ2-2	TRBD2	TRBV18
CASRPQLVKTGELFF	TGTGCCAGCAGACCACAATTAGTAAAGACCGGGGAGCTGTTTTTT	few	TRBJ2-2	.	TRBV12-3/TRBV12-4
CATSDWTSGRADEQFF	TGTGCCACCAGTGATTGGACTAGCGGGAGGGCTGATGAGCAGTTCTTC	few	TRBJ2-1	TRBD2	TRBV24-1
CASSAGGHTDTQYF	TGTGCCAGCTCGGCGGGAGGGCACACAGATACGCAGTATTTT	many	TRBJ2-3	TRBD2	TRBV18
CASSPLQGLVDEQYF	TGTGCCAGCAGTCCCCTACAGGGGCTTGTGGACGAGCAGTACTTC	many	TRBJ2-7	TRBD1	TRBV28
CASSWKTSQRVTDTQYF	TGCGCCAGCAGCTGGAAGACTAGCCAACGCGTTACAGATACGCAGTATTTT	few	TRBJ2-3	TRBD2	TRBV5-1
CASSQSRGTRSDKQYF	TGTGCCAGCAGCCAATCGAGGGGGACTAGGAGTGATAAGCAGTATTTT	.	TRBJ2-3	TRBD2	TRBV7-9
CASSTQSGTSDYNEQFF	TGTGCCAGCAGTACGCAATCCGGGACTAGCGATTACAATGAGCAGTTCTTC	.	TRBJ2-1	TRBD2	TRBV6-2/TRBV6-3
CASMGRGLLAGYTF	TGTGCCAGTATGGGACGGGGACTTCTGGCAGGCTACACCTTC	few	TRBJ1-2	.	TRBV19
CASSVGLAGGHEQFF	TGTGCCAGCAGCGTAGGGCTAGCGGGAGGGCATGAGCAGTTCTTC	many	TRBJ2-1	TRBD2	TRBV9
CASSFSAQMTGMALEQYF	TGCGCCAGCAGCTTCTCGGCGCAGATGACAGGGATGGCCCTCGAGCAGTACTTC	.	TRBJ2-7	TRBD1	TRBV5-1
CASSYRNGELFF	TGTGCCAGTAGCTATAGGAACGGGGAGCTGTTTTTT	few	TRBJ2-2	.	TRBV19
CATSEALASYNEQFF	TGTGCCACCAGTGAAGCACTAGCGTCTTACAATGAGCAGTTCTTC	many	TRBJ2-1	TRBD2	TRBV24-1
CASSRGQQETQYF	TGTGCCAGCAGCCGAGGACAGCAAGAGACCCAGTACTTC	many	TRBJ2-5	.	TRBV12-3/TRBV12-4